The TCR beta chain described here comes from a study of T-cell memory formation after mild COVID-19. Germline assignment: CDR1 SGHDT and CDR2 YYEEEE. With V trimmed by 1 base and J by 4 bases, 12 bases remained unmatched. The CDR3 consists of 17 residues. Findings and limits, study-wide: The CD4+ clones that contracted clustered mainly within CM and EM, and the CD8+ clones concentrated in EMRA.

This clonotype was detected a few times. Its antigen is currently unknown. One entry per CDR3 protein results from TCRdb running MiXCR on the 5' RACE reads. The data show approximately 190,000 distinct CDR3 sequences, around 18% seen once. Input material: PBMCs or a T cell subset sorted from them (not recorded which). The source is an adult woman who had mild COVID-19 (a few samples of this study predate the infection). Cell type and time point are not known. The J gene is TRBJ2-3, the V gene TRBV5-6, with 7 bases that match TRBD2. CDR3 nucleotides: TGTGCCAGCAGCTTGATCCCCGGCAGGGAGGGAGCAGATACGCAGTATTTT. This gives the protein CASSLIPGREGADTQYF.